A single T cell receptor beta chain is shown here with its context. The antigen is undetermined. These data come from a study of tumor and adjacent non-tumor tissue in lung cancer. Across the study: There were around eleven adenocarcinoma, a couple of squamous cell carcinoma and 1 small cell lung cancer cases. Samples averaged around 4.2 million productive TCRbeta reads each. Study-wide findings and caveats: Significantly higher TCR diversity was found in tumor than normal lung. Shorter survival was associated with higher TCR diversity in tumors.

The CDR3 consists of 15 residues. V lost 6 bases and J lost 1, with 16 bases in between. Germline V CDR1 and CDR2: MNHEY, SVGAGI. This sample's RNA came from whole unsorted tissue. More than 3 cm separated this lung sample from the edge of the tumor. The library came from three nested PCR rounds adapted from ARM-PCR protocols. TCRdb called the multiplex PCR reads again in MiXCR, with one record for every CDR3 protein. Here the sample spans more than 75,000 distinct CDR3 sequences, approximately 80% being singletons. Sequencing used distant non-tumor lung tissue. The genes are TRBV6-5 and TRBJ2-7; D gene uncertain. The TCR originated in a man in his 60s with small cell lung cancer. The chain's CDR3 is CASRTQDSRSYEQYF. The CDR3 DNA sequence: TGTGCCAGCAGGACCCAGGATAGCCGATCCTACGAGCAGTACTTC.